Detailed here is one TCR beta chain. Antigen: not known. The sample originates from a study of cytomegalovirus exposure and HLA in healthy donors. Whole-study context: Genotyping showed 70% to 90% of a few hundred donors falling in the Caucasian-associated ancestry cluster. Study-level points and caveats: The dataset shows that most TCR sequences were rare, while some public TCRs occurred in many donors. Roughly uniform sequencing depth across donors was assumed, possibly incorrectly.

Primers: 60 Vbeta forward and 13 Jbeta reverse. Sequencing was performed with immunoSEQ multiplex PCR; in TCRdb, only in-frame clones are kept and a portion is missing. The data show more than 25,000 clones, approximately 70% seen once. Donors showed nominal health when sampled, although they likely had unrecorded immune exposures. This CDR3 has 14 residues. The germline gives CDR1 MDHEN, CDR2 SYDVKM. V was trimmed by 4 bases and J by 2 bases, leaving 8 bases between them. The TCR comes from a woman in her forties or fifties in good health and CMV-seronegative. What was sequenced was PBMCs. This sequence joins TRBV28 and TRBJ2-2; D might be TRBD2 (5 bases). The CDR3, as DNA: TGTGCCAGCAGTTCTAGCTTCAACACCGGGGAGCTGTTTTTT. Translation: CASSSSFNTGELFF.